This section outlines one T cell receptor beta chain sequence together with its context. The antigen is undetermined. Assay used: immunoSEQ multiplex PCR; TCRdb lists only in-frame clones, some missing. In the table there are about 2 million clones, about 95% of which are singletons. The CDR3 is 16 residues long. Per germline, CDR1 SGHAT and CDR2 FQNNGV. The V and J ends lost 1 base and 8 bases respectively, with 17 bases between them. The sample is drawn from a study of shared clonotypes between healthy human individuals. Study-wide results and caveats: In contrast to clonotypes shared by all four donors, non-shared clonotypes had lower generation probabilities.

CD45RO negativity and positive selection for CCR7 defined naive CD8 cells, a population that excluded terminally differentiated effector memory CD45RA+ cells. The rearrangement links TRBV11-2 to TRBJ1-4; D may be TRBD1 (6 bases). Sequencing was carried out using naive CD8+ T cells sorted from blood. The receptor was isolated from a man younger than 35 in good health. In DNA form, the CDR3 reads TGTGCCAGCAGCTTAGCTCTGGGGGACATAAAGGAAAAACTGTTTTTT. Translating gives CASSLALGDIKEKLFF.